This T cell receptor (beta chain) is drawn from a study of cytomegalovirus exposure and HLA in healthy donors (dated by TCRdb to about 2017). Concerning the study at large: An earlier analysis of some 500 of the donors reported more than 250 Gb of sequence data and 117 million unique TCR beta sequences from about 200 million T cells. Using immunosequencing, the study profiled T cell repertoires from about 620 subjects and related those repertoires to cytomegalovirus serostatus. Both class I and class II loci were covered by HLA typing, at four-digit resolution. Alongside the repertoire data, information on donor age, sex, ethnicity and CMV serostatus was compiled. To study patterns of TCR occurrence, a later analysis re-analyzed previously published TCR beta repertoires from 700 or so donors and added high-resolution HLA genotyping. Among a few hundred genotyped donors of the cohort, an average of approximately 250,000 unique TCR beta nucleotide sequences were sequenced per donor, around 18% of them non-productive. High-throughput TCR immunosequencing, statistical association of individual TCRs with disease status, and machine learning were combined to predict cytomegalovirus infection status. Typing coverage varied by locus: roughly 629-640 donors for A, B, C, DRB1 and DQB1; more than 500 for DQA1; approximately 570 for DPA1; roughly 450 for DPB1. A later genetic analysis used genome-wide SNP genotypes for about 65% of the 666 donors, treating that subset as a discovery cohort. All discovery cohort repertoires had been generated using a single sequencing platform. In the later analysis, no new phenotypic data were used to find candidate immune exposures; instead, reliance was placed on TCR beta sequences and their occurrence across donors. An earlier analysis of roughly 600 of the donors used high-throughput TCR beta sequencing to judge whether each TCR beta V gene segment behaved as functional or pseudogenic. The study aimed to test whether signatures of past pathogen exposure could be identified by cataloging public T cell receptors. Besides the first cohort of roughly 640 subjects, a separate validation cohort made up of 90 to 150 different subjects was used. Among the approximately 430 genotyped donors, roughly 80% belonged to the genetic ancestry cluster associated with self-reported Caucasian donors. Roughly 310 gigabases of sequencing data and approximately 80 million unique TCR sequences were included in an early release covering several hundred HLA-typed donors. Roughly five DR-DQ haplotypes were treated as single units for association and clustering because of strong linkage in the cohort.

What the authors observed across the whole study: According to the authors, the approach could potentially be generalized to other disease states and immunological phenotypes. Assigning TCR associations to individual alleles was difficult when HLA alleles, especially DR and DQ, strongly co-occurred. The cohort was sequenced for TCR beta chains only, and without alpha or paired-chain data the features that could be detected were limited. A cluster of highly shared sequence variants was judged likely to be a technical artifact of the sequencing pipeline. The classifier was reported to diagnose cytomegalovirus status with high specificity and sensitivity in both the original and validation cohorts. Several of the top co-occurrence clusters appeared to be linked to parvovirus B19, influenza, CMV and Epstein-Barr virus, according to a later analysis. HLA typing was unavailable for some donors at each locus, so association tests used only the typed subset. Around 16 rarely observed V segments, including chromosome 9 orphons, were excluded from the earlier analysis of approximately 500 of the donors because counts were too low. The study gave a list of 150 to 200 TCR beta chains associated with cytomegalovirus. Compared with equally common non-associated chains, HLA-associated TCR beta chains in a later analysis were more clonally expanded and had lower generation probabilities. Three of the identified cytomegalovirus-associated TCR beta chains were confirmed in vitro to be specific for cytomegalovirus antigens. A later analysis found that TCR association rates varied across HLA loci, with DRB1 alleles showing the most associated TCRs and HLA-C alleles the fewest. While some public TCRs were present in many individuals, most TCR sequences turned up only very rarely across donors. In a later genetic analysis, fewer N-insertions in productive TCRs were reported among donors in an Asian-associated ancestry cluster than the roughly 700-donor mean. CMV serostatus was the only immune exposure information available for the cohort. The 87-base-pair reads could not distinguish some IMGT-functional V segments, including TRBV6-2 and TRBV6-3, so those segments were excluded. An earlier analysis of around 500 of the donors showed that most TCR beta V segments appeared in productive rearrangements either about 87% or about 30% of the time, which broadly matched IMGT annotations. Linkage disequilibrium might explain the correlated functional status among segregating V segments, but an unknown experimental factor could not be excluded. Specific HLA alleles were associated with roughly 17,000 TCR beta sequences at a false discovery rate of 0.05 in a later analysis. In a later analysis, most CMV-associated TCR beta chains were found to appear HLA-restricted, with HLA associations seemingly driven largely by CMV exposure. An association between a missense DCLRE1C variant and V-gene and J-gene trimming of TCR beta chains was found in a later genetic analysis and replicated in an independent cohort. Sequencing depth was assumed to be roughly uniform across donors in the presence/absence analyses, though that assumption may not hold. A further reported finding was that TCR beta sequences accurately predicted the HLA-A and HLA-B alleles for most subjects in the first cohort.

This clone was seen a single time. Its binding antigen is unknown. Base quality data are lacking; no much larger clone is found one base away. In total, roughly 710 healthy bone marrow donors made up the cohort. Cohort members were all nominally healthy when sampled, although unrecorded immune exposures were likely present. The donor tested CMV seronegative and was one of the 352 seronegative cohort members. Each donor provided a peripheral blood sample, and peripheral blood mononuclear cells were used for TCR beta sequencing. Genomic DNA extraction from the blood cell samples was performed with the Qiagen DNeasy Blood Extraction Kit. Its CDR3 holds 15 amino acids, cysteine through phenylalanine. Only the CDR3 region is kept as DNA, spanning 45 bases read in frame from base 1. V loses 2 bases at its end and J loses 12 bases; junction bases beyond the gene matches: 10. The germline V gene gives CDR1 as SGHVS and CDR2 as FNYEAQ.

Library method: the immunoSEQ multiplex PCR assay. For the multiplex PCR, a mixture combining 60 forward primers for TCR Vbeta segments and 13 reverse primers for TCR Jbeta segments was used. The CDR3 region of rearranged TCR beta genes was amplified from genomic DNA with a multiplex PCR assay. On the Illumina HiSeq System, the amplified TCR beta libraries were sequenced as 87-base-pair reads. From the authors' description of their analysis: In a later analysis, roughly 80 million unique TCR beta chains were counted across the approximately 620 repertoires, and roughly 11 million of these chains were shared by at least two donors. Raw reads were error-corrected and collapsed into unique sequences by a nearest-neighbor algorithm in which closely related sequences were merged to remove PCR and sequencing errors. To assign V, D and J gene segments, CDR3 sequences were aligned to IMGT reference sequences. For a sequence to be retained, a match of at least six nucleotides to both a V gene segment and a J gene segment was required. Rearrangements were called productive when the CDR3 lacked stop codons and stayed in frame with V and J; all others were non-productive. CDR3 was defined according to IMGT convention as the region running from the second conserved V-encoded cysteine to the conserved J-encoded phenylalanine. In an earlier analysis of around 600 of the donors, sequences lacking an unambiguous match to a single V gene segment were excluded. An earlier analysis of some 610 of the donors called V segments functional above 56.7% productive rearrangements and segregating when the between-donor standard deviation exceeded 5%. A statistical classification framework was built for diagnosing cytomegalovirus status from the catalog of TCR beta chain sequences. In a later analysis, V and J genes were assigned by comparing TCR nucleotide sequences against IMGT/GENE-DB human TR gene sequences. The TCRdist pipeline was used in a later analysis to assign CDR3 sequences and most-parsimonious VDJ recombination scenarios. A later analysis defined each TCR beta chain by its CDR3 amino acid sequence plus V-gene family, and excluded reads lacking a unique V-gene family. To address suspected cross-contamination and a sequencing artifact, a later analysis removed several hundred highly shared, low-generation-probability nucleotide sequences. In a later analysis, a clonal expansion index for each public chain was calculated from normalized within-repertoire ranks of inferred template counts. Generation probabilities in a later analysis came from a VDJ recombination model fitted to out-of-frame rearrangements, and those results were checked against IGoR. Hypergeometric tests were used in a later analysis to score TCR-TCR, TCR-HLA and TCR-CMV co-occurrence, with a repertoire-size bias correction applied to the TCR pairs. A later analysis estimated false discovery rates by permuting HLA or CMV assignments 20 times. In a later analysis, co-occurring TCRs were grouped using DBSCAN, and TCRdist sequence similarity was added for clustering within HLA-allele-positive subsets. Repertoires with fewer than 30,000 or more than 120,000 public chains were left out of co-occurrence clustering, as were five repertoires with anomalous nucleotide sharing. Sourced from immuneACCESS, this table was stored by TCRdb with only in-frame sequences that have V and J called. A share of the clones is absent; for the studies checked, an unresolved V gene accounts for under half, and the remainder has no known explanation. V and J calls and clone size are given by that table; D and trimming were obtained from the DNA. The sample table records some 190,000 clones; roughly 77% of these occur just once. The ten biggest clones cover approximately 2% of the sample.

The receptor comes from a woman aged 30 to 39 in good health and CMV-seronegative. Sequencing used PBMCs. This sequence uses TRBV7-6 and TRBJ1-4, with 9 bases matching TRBD1. The DNA sequence is as follows: TGTGCCAGCAGCTTAAGTCGGACAGGGGTTTCGGAACTGTTTTTT. It translates as CASSLSRTGVSELFF.